The 14 T cell receptor beta chains below were found in one sample sequenced in a study of post-analysis software for immune sequencing data. These receptors are not linked to any known antigen. cDNA libraries of TCR beta carried unique molecular identifiers. TCRdb recomputed calls from the PCR reads with MiXCR, one row per CDR3 protein. The sample contains 750,000 to 950,000 distinct CDR3 sequences, approximately 53% of which appear only once. Study-level points and caveats: The study found TRBV5-6, TRBV5-1 and TRBV20-1 among about five TRBV segments more frequent in patients than controls.

Sequenced material: blood. These receptors were collected from a girl aged 5-17 years with multiple sclerosis.

This rearrangement joins TRBV13 to TRBJ2-3; D call uncertain. Germline CDR1 reads PRHDT; CDR2 reads FYEKMQ (reference sequence). The V end lost 2 bases, the J end lost 3 bases, and 9 bases lay between the germline ends. The CDR3 length is 14 residues. The CDR3 nucleotides are TGTGCCAGCAGCTTAATCGATGGGACAGATACGCAGTATTTT. Translated: CASSLIDGTDTQYF. The variable domain in full, with the rest retrieved from reference TRBV13 and TRBJ2-3, is AAGVIQSPRHLIKEKRETATLKCYPIPRHDTVYWYQQGPGQDPQFLISFYEKMQSDKGSIPDRFSAQQFSDYHSELNMSSLELGDSALYFCASSLIDGTDTQYFGPGTRLTVL.

The V call is TRBV20-1, the J call TRBJ1-2, with a possible D match to TRBD1 (5 bases). The CDR3 runs to 13 residues. Trimming removed 1 base from V and 4 bases from J, with 10 bases in between. In germline, CDR1 is DFQATT, CDR2 SNEGSKA (reference sequence). This CDR3 reads CSARGGGVYGYTF. The CDR3 DNA reads as TGCAGTGCTAGAGGAGGAGGGGTCTATGGCTACACCTTC.

V usage is TRBV9 and J usage is TRBJ2-2, with D perhaps TRBD1 or TRBD2 (6 bases each). Germline CDR1 reads SGDLS; CDR2 reads YYNGEE. The V end was cut by 4 bases, the J end by 4 bases, with 14 bases between. The CDR3 is 15 residues long. CDR3 sequence: CASSRGRSTTGELFF. CDR3 DNA: TGTGCCAGCAGCAGGGGGAGGTCTACCACCGGGGAGCTGTTTTTT.

The chain has TRBV4-1 and TRBJ1-2; D remains ambiguous. The CDR3 contains 17 residues. Trimming left V 0 bases short and J 5 bases short, with 19 bases between. CDR1 and CDR2 (germline): MGHRA, YSYEKL. The CDR3 is CASSQDKANAPRYGYTF. The CDR3 nucleotides read TGCGCCAGCAGCCAAGATAAGGCGAATGCCCCTAGGTATGGCTACACCTTC.

This clonotype was counted only a few times. The genes are TRBV12-5 and TRBJ2-3, with D possibly being TRBD2 (7 bases). Germline V lookup: CDR1 LGHNT, CDR2 FRNRAP. The CDR3 is 17 residues long. The V and J ends lost 5 bases and 0 bases respectively, with 18 bases between them. Here the CDR3 reads CASGPVGGPSSTDTQYF. CDR3 nucleotides: TGTGCTAGTGGTCCCGTGGGGGGGCCTTCTAGCACAGATACGCAGTATTTT.

This sequence joins TRBV7-9 and TRBJ1-4; D ambiguous. The CDR3 has 14 amino acids. Trimming stripped 5 bases from V and 0 bases from J, with 7 bases between. Germline lookup yields CDR1 SEHNR and CDR2 FQNEAQ (reference sequence). CDR3 protein: CASSVQATNEKLFF. CDR3 bases: TGTGCCAGCAGCGTCCAGGCAACTAATGAAAAACTGTTTTTT. The variable domain in full, with the rest retrieved from reference TRBV7-9 and TRBJ1-4, is DTGVSQNPRHKITKRGQNVTFRCDPISEHNRLYWYRQTLGQGPEFLTYFQNEAQLEKSRLLSDRFSAERPKGSFSTLEIQRTEQGDSAMYLCASSVQATNEKLFFGSGTQLSVL.

The chain has TRBV11-1 and TRBJ2-4; no clear D. Germline CDR1 reads SGHAT; CDR2 reads FQDESV (reference sequence). The ends were cut back, 0 bases at V and 7 bases at J, with 7 bases in the middle. The CDR3 has 13 residues. The DNA of the CDR3 is TGTGCCAGCAGCTTAGCCGAGTTGAACATTCAGTACTTC. Protein product: CASSLAELNIQYF. The full variable domain, its missing parts supplied by reference TRBV11-1 and TRBJ2-4, is EAEVAQSPRYKITEKSQAVAFWCDPISGHATLYWYRQILGQGPELLVQFQDESVVDDSQLPKDRFSAERLKGVDSTLKIQPAELGDSAMYLCASSLAELNIQYFGAGTRLSVL.

This clonotype was detected only a few times. J is TRBJ2-5 and V is TRBV27; tentatively, D is TRBD1 or TRBD2 (5 bases each). There are 14 residues in the CDR3. V was trimmed by 8 bases and J by 5 bases, leaving 18 bases between them. Germline CDR1 reads MNHEY; CDR2 reads SMNVEV (reference sequence). CDR3 sequence: CASSASEGLETQYF. Here the CDR3 DNA reads TGTGCCAGCTCGGCGTCCGAGGGGCTCGAGACCCAGTACTTC.

The chain uses TRBV20-1 and TRBJ2-6; no clear D gene. V lost 6 bases, J lost 0 bases, and 15 bases lay in between. CDR3 length: 16 residues. Germline CDR1 reads DFQATT; CDR2 reads SNEGSKA (reference sequence). The CDR3 protein is CSAPRLLSSGANVLTF. For the CDR3, the DNA is TGCAGTGCCCCTCGATTATTAAGCTCTGGGGCCAACGTCCTGACTTTC.

The CDR3 nucleotides are TGCGCCAGCAGCTTGGAGGTCGGACTCGGACAACTAGCCCCAGAGACCCAGTACTTC. As protein: CASSLEVGLGQLAPETQYF. The rearrangement links TRBV5-1 to TRBJ2-4; the D gene is possibly TRBD2 (6 bases). Near its end, the DNA agrees better with TRBJ2-5, so the J call may be wrong. The germline gives CDR1 SGHRS, CDR2 YFSETQ. This CDR3 is 19 amino acids long.

The chain couples TRBV20-1 to TRBJ2-1, with D hard to call. CDR3 length equals 14 residues. V was cut by 1 base and J by 4 bases, with 11 bases left in between. Germline assignment: CDR1 DFQATT and CDR2 SNEGSKA (reference sequence). The chain's CDR3 is CSARVPSLYNEQFF. The CDR3 DNA follows: TGCAGTGCTAGAGTTCCCTCTTTGTACAATGAGCAGTTCTTC.

This clonotype was observed a single time. The chain joins TRBV27 to TRBJ2-1, with 10 bases aligning to TRBD1. Germline values: CDR1 MNHEY, CDR2 SMNVEV (reference sequence). V lost 10 bases to trimming and J lost 9 bases; unmatched junction nucleotides: 18. This CDR3 contains 16 residues. The CDR3 DNA is TGTGCCACCGAGAAATCATCCGGGACAGGGGTGGGTGAGCAGTTCTTC. It translates to CATEKSSGTGVGEQFF.

CDR3 in DNA: TGTGCCACCAGCAGAGAGCACCCCCCTGCCCAGTACTTC. Translated, it gives CATSREHPPAQYF. V and J are TRBV15 and TRBJ2-5; unclear D gene. Germline CDR1 is LNHNV and CDR2 is YYDKDF (reference sequence). CDR3 size: 13 residues. The germline V and J ends were trimmed by 0 bases and 9 bases, with 11 bases remaining between them. Full variable domain (outside the CDR3, taken from reference TRBV15 and TRBJ2-5): DAMVIQNPRYQVTQFGKPVTLSCSQTLNHNVMYWYQQKSSQAPKLLFHYYDKDFNNEADTPDNFQSRRPNTSFCFLDIRSPGLGDTAMYLCATSREHPPAQYFGPGTRLLVL.

This clonotype was detected only a few times. This chain joins TRBV7-6 and TRBJ2-3; D possibly corresponds to TRBD1 (6 bases). The V gene lost 4 bases and the J gene lost 4 bases, with 12 bases spanning the gap. The CDR3 consists of 14 residues. Germline V gene data show CDR1 as SGHVS and CDR2 as FNYEAQ. CDR3 nucleotide sequence: TGTGCCAGCAGCTCAGGGGTGTATTCAGATACGCAGTATTTT. Protein sequence: CASSSGVYSDTQYF.